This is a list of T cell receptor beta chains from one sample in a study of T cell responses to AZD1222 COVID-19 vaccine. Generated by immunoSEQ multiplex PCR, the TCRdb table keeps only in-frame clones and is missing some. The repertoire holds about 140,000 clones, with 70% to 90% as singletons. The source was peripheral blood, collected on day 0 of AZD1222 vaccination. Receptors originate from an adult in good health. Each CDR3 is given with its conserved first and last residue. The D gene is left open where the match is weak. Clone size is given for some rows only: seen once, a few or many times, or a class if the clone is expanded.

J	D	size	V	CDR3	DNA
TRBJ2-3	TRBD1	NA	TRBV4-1	CASSQYPGGNTQYF	TGCGCCAGCAGCCAATATCCAGGGGGAAATACGCAGTATTTT
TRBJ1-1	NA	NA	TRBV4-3	CASSQDERRDTEAFF	TGCGCCAGCAGCCAAGATGAACGAAGGGACACTGAAGCTTTCTTT
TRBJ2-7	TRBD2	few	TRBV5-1	CASTLVIAGNYEQYF	TGCGCCAGCACTTTGGTAATAGCGGGAAATTACGAGCAGTACTTC
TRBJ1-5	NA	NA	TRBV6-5	CASSRVSNQPQHF	TGTGCCAGCAGCAGGGTGAGCAATCAGCCCCAGCATTTT
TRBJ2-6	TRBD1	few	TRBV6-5	CASSYGQGAGANVLTF	TGTGCCAGCAGTTACGGACAGGGTGCTGGGGCCAACGTCCTGACTTTC
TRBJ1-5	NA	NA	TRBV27	CASKKGSPSYSNQPQHF	TGTGCCAGCAAAAAGGGGTCACCGTCTTATAGCAATCAGCCCCAGCATTTT
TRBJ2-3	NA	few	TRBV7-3	CASKGGANTDTQYF	TGTGCCAGCAAGGGCGGAGCGAACACAGATACGCAGTATTTT
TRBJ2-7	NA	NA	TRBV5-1	CASSLGRLAYEQYF	TGCGCCAGCAGCTTGGGACGGTTGGCCTACGAGCAGTACTTC
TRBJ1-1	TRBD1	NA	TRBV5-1	CASSFRTGWRTEAFF	TGCGCCAGCAGCTTTCGGACAGGGTGGAGGACTGAAGCTTTCTTT
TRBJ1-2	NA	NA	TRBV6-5	CASSLQGYGYTF	TGTGCCAGCAGTCTACAGGGTTATGGCTACACCTTC
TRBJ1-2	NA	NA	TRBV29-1	CSVEGTQDGYTF	TGCAGCGTTGAGGGGACTCAGGATGGCTACACCTTC
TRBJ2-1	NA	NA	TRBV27	CASSFIPPGASSSYNEQFF	TGTGCCAGCAGTTTTATACCCCCGGGTGCGTCGAGCTCCTACAATGAGCAGTTCTTC
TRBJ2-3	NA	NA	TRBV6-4	CASSDSGADTQYF	TGTGCCAGCAGTGACTCGGGGGCAGATACGCAGTATTTT
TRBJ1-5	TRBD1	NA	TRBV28	CASSSIRQGGNQPQHF	TGTGCCAGCAGTTCTATACGACAGGGGGGCAATCAGCCCCAGCATTTT
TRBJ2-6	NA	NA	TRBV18	CASSPPSTGANVLTF	TGTGCCAGCTCACCACCGTCAACTGGGGCCAACGTCCTGACTTTC
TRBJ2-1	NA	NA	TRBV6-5	CASPGLTVHEQFF	TGTGCCAGCCCTGGGCTTACCGTCCATGAGCAGTTCTTC
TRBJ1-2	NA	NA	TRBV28	CASSWDGYTF	TGTGCCAGCAGTTGGGACGGCTACACCTTC
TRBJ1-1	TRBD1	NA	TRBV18	CASSGDRGNTEAFF	TGTGCCAGCTCCGGAGACAGGGGGAACACTGAAGCTTTCTTT
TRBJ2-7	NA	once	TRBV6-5	CASSYSLEQYF	TGTGCCAGCAGTTACTCTCTGGAGCAGTACTTC
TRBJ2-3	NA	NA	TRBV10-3	CAISGTNTDTQYF	TGTGCCATCAGTGGGACAAACACAGATACGCAGTATTTT
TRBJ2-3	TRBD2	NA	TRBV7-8	CASSPKALAGGADTQYF	TGTGCCAGCAGCCCAAAGGCACTAGCGGGAGGGGCAGATACGCAGTATTTT
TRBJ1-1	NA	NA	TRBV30	CAWTTGQNTEAFF	TGTGCCTGGACGACAGGACAAAACACTGAAGCTTTCTTT
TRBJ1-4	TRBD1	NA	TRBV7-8	CASTPGTGRGEKLFF	TGTGCCAGCACCCCCGGGACAGGGAGGGGTGAAAAACTGTTTTTT
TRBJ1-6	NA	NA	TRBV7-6	CASSFAIGGPNSPLHF	TGTGCCAGCAGCTTTGCGATCGGAGGGCCGAATTCACCCCTCCACTTT
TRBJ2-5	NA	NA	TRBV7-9	CASSSDSWGETQYF	TGTGCCAGCAGCTCGGACTCCTGGGGAGAGACCCAGTACTTC
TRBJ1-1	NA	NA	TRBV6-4	CASSEDMGTEAFF	TGTGCCAGCAGTGAGGATATGGGCACTGAAGCTTTCTTT
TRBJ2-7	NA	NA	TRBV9	CARSGGGGSTEQYF	TGCGCCCGCAGCGGAGGGGGGGGCTCTACCGAGCAGTACTTC
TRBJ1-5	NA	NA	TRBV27	CASSSRQVVGSNQPQHF	TGTGCCAGCAGTTCGCGACAGGTTGTAGGCAGCAATCAGCCCCAGCATTTT